The next 4 T cell receptor beta chains were all read from a single sample in a study of cytomegalovirus exposure and HLA in healthy donors. The study ran its PCR with 60 Vbeta and 13 Jbeta primers. The repertoire was sequenced with immunoSEQ multiplex PCR; TCRdb's copy has only in-frame clones and lacks some. This table holds around 170,000 clones, roughly three quarters found once. The specimen sequenced was PBMCs. The source is a woman between 45 and 65 years old in good health and CMV-seropositive.

The CDR3: CASSPGTALQETQYF. CDR3 bases: TGTGCCAGCTCGCCTGGGACAGCGTTACAAGAGACCCAGTACTTC. The V and J genes are TRBV18 and TRBJ2-5; TRBD1 aligns across 7 bases. Germline V CDR1 and CDR2: KGHSH, LQKENI. The CDR3 is 15 residues long. V lost 6 bases and J lost 2; bases outside the gene matches: 9.

The chain couples TRBV5-4 to TRBJ1-1, with TRBD1 identical over 7 bases. Germline assignment: CDR1 SGHNT and CDR2 YYREEE (reference sequence). V shed 1 base, J shed 5 bases, and the junction held 5 bases outside the gene matches. The CDR3 has 14 amino acids. Here the CDR3 reads CASSLQGVPTEAFF. The CDR3 nucleotides are TGTGCCAGCAGCTTGCAGGGGGTGCCGACTGAAGCTTTCTTT. Full variable domain (remainder filled in from reference TRBV5-4 and TRBJ1-1): ETGVTQSPTHLIKTRGQQVTLRCSSQSGHNTVSWYQQALGQGPQFIFQYYREEENGRGNFPPRFSGLQFPNYSSELNVNALELDDSALYLCASSLQGVPTEAFFGQGTRLTVV.

This clone appeared a single time. The rearrangement links TRBV27 to TRBJ2-1; perhaps TRBD2 as D (5 bases). Germline V gene data show CDR1 as MNHEY and CDR2 as SMNVEV (reference sequence). The ends were cut back, 7 bases at V and 5 bases at J, with 15 bases in the middle. The CDR3 consists of 14 residues. The CDR3 region has the DNA TGTGCCAGCAACGGGCTAGCAGGTCACAATGAGCAGTTCTTC. Translated, it gives CASNGLAGHNEQFF.

V usage is TRBV2 and J usage is TRBJ1-3; D unresolved. V dropped 3 bases and J dropped 0 bases, with 3 bases sitting between them. The length of the CDR3 is 13 residues. Germline lookup yields CDR1 SNHLY and CDR2 FYNNEI. The CDR3 spells CASSESSGNTIYF. As DNA, the CDR3 is TGTGCCAGCAGTGAGAGCTCTGGAAACACCATATATTTT.